This note documents a single T cell receptor beta chain sequence. This specimen comes from a study of blood T cell repertoires in COVID-19. The CDR3 contains 13 residues. V lost 3 bases and J lost 7, with 9 bases in between. The protocol was immunoSEQ multiplex PCR, while the TCRdb copy is restricted to in-frame clones and leaves out a portion. The table has 250,000 to 300,000 clones, approximately 83% seen once. Material for sequencing was peripheral blood. The clonotype was recovered from a woman between 65 and 79 years old with acute or convalescent COVID-19. The chain has TRBV12-3 or TRBV12-4 and TRBJ2-2, with D possibly TRBD2 on 5 matching bases. The CDR3 protein is CASSFGEYGELFF. The CDR3 DNA follows: TGTGCCAGCAGTTTCGGGGAATACGGGGAGCTGTTTTTT.